Shown below are 3 T cell receptor beta chains from a single sample sequenced in a study of blood T cell repertoires in COVID-19. Profiled with immunoSEQ multiplex PCR; TCRdb holds only in-frame clones, not every one. The repertoire consists of 100,000 to 150,000 clones, with about 74% occurring once and the leading ten covering approximately 5.9%. What was sequenced was peripheral blood. Source of these receptors: an elderly man with COVID-19, enrolled during active disease.

The genes are TRBV28 and TRBJ2-1; 9 bases match TRBD1. The CDR3 is made up of 15 amino acids. Germline-derived CDR1 and CDR2 are MDHEN and SYDVKM. The junction had 7 bases not matched to a gene; V was cut back by 6 bases and J by 4 bases. In DNA, the CDR3 is TGTGCCAGCAGACTACAGGGGGCAGGTTACAATGAGCAGTTCTTC. This gives the protein CASRLQGAGYNEQFF.

V is TRBV6-4 and J is TRBJ2-2, with D maybe TRBD2 (6 bases). V was trimmed by 3 bases and J by 5 bases, leaving 10 bases between them. The CDR3 spans 14 residues. The germline CDR1 and CDR2 sequences are MRHNA and SNTAGT. The DNA of the CDR3 is TGTGCCAGCAGTGAACTAGCCCGGACCGGGGAGCTGTTTTTT. It translates to CASSELARTGELFF.

The chain is built from TRBV11-2 and TRBJ2-4; 8 bases are shared with TRBD1. With V trimmed by 4 bases and J by 6 bases, 11 bases remained unmatched. The CDR3 runs to 16 residues. The V gene's germline CDR1 is SGHAT and CDR2 FQNNGV. The CDR3 DNA reads as TGTGCCAGCAGCTCATCGAGGACAGGGCTGGGAAACATTCAGTACTTC. Its translation is CASSSSRTGLGNIQYF. The variable domain in full, with the rest retrieved from reference TRBV11-2 and TRBJ2-4, is EAGVAQSPRYKIIEKRQSVAFWCNPISGHATLYWYQQILGQGPKLLIQFQNNGVVDDSQLPKDRFSAERLKGVDSTLKIQPAKLEDSAVYLCASSSSRTGLGNIQYFGAGTRLSVL.